The 13 T cell receptor beta chains reported below all come from one sample, sequenced in a study of T cells in Graves' hyperthyroidism and ophthalmopathy. TCR beta CDR3 region amplification was performed from RNA transcripts. Initially, a first-round RT-PCR of the TCR CDR3 employed the HTBI primer set. One entry per CDR3 protein, called by TCRdb with MiXCR from the multiplex PCR reads. This sample has about 300,000 distinct CDR3 sequences, with about 13% found just once. The sequencing input was blood. These receptor sequences come from a woman aged 40 to 50 with Graves' hyperthyroidism.

The chain combines TRBV4-2 with TRBJ2-7; TRBD1 aligns across 8 bases. Germline assignment: CDR1 LGHNA and CDR2 YNFKEQ. V gave up 4 bases and J gave up 6 bases; unmatched junction bases: 11. The CDR3 extends over 15 amino acids. This chain's CDR3 is CASSPHRGDLGEQYF. Here the CDR3 DNA reads TGTGCCAGCAGCCCCCACAGGGGGGATTTGGGCGAGCAGTACTTC.

This clonotype was detected ten times or more. V usage is TRBV7-2 and J usage is TRBJ2-2; no reliable D call. The V and J ends lost 4 bases and 1 base respectively, with 7 bases between them. This CDR3 is built from 14 residues. Per the germline V gene, CDR1 is SGHTA and CDR2 is FQGNSA. DNA for the CDR3: TGTGCCAGCAGCTCAAGGCAGAACACCGGGGAGCTGTTTTTT. As protein: CASSSRQNTGELFF.

A single count supports this clonotype. The genes are TRBV7-9 and TRBJ1-2; 8 bases agree with TRBD1. This CDR3 contains 16 residues. V shed 0 bases, J shed 0 bases, and the junction held 3 bases outside the gene matches. Germline V gene lookup returns CDR1 SEHNR and CDR2 FQNEAQ (reference sequence). The CDR3 DNA follows: TGTGCCAGCAGCTTAGCGACAGGGGTGTCTAACTATGGCTACACCTTC. It codes for CASSLATGVSNYGYTF.

There are many counts of this clonotype. The V gene is TRBV30, the J gene TRBJ1-1; D uncertain. Trimming removed 0 bases at V and 6 bases at J, with 8 bases between. The CDR3 spans 12 residues. Looked up from germline, CDR1 is GTSNPN and CDR2 is SVGIG (reference sequence). CDR3 DNA sequence: TGTGCCTGGAGTGTATCGGGGTCTGAAGCTTTCTTT. Its translation is CAWSVSGSEAFF.

There are many counts of this clonotype. The rearrangement uses TRBV2 and TRBJ1-4; D is unclear. Germline CDR1 and CDR2: SNHLY and FYNNEI. CDR3 length: 13 residues. Trimming left V 7 bases short and J 6 bases short, with 12 bases between. The CDR3 here is CASTREQDEKLFF. CDR3 DNA sequence: TGTGCCAGCACACGGGAGCAGGATGAAAAACTGTTTTTT.

This chain connects TRBV12-5 to TRBJ2-5; no clear D. The V gene lost 4 bases and the J gene lost 2 bases, with 8 bases spanning the gap. Germline CDR1 and CDR2: LGHNT and FRNRAP. The CDR3 has 13 amino acids. The CDR3 reads CASGYDIQETQYF. DNA for the CDR3: TGTGCTAGTGGTTACGACATACAAGAGACCCAGTACTTC.

The chain has TRBV19 and TRBJ1-2, with 9 bases lining up with TRBD1. J was trimmed by 2 bases and V by 8 bases; bases with no gene match: 6. The CDR3 covers 14 residues. Germline V gives CDR1 LNHDA, CDR2 SQIVND (reference sequence). CDR3: CASWAGQGNYGYTF. The CDR3 DNA reads as TGTGCCAGTTGGGCTGGACAGGGGAACTATGGCTACACCTTC.

The rearrangement links TRBV27 to TRBJ1-6; D is perhaps TRBD1 (6 bases). Trimming stripped 0 bases from V and 14 bases from J, with 26 bases between. In germline, CDR1 is MNHEY, CDR2 SMNVEV (reference sequence). The CDR3 is made up of 18 amino acids. The CDR3 sequence is CASSLSPSRGPPRISLHF. In DNA form, the CDR3 reads TGTGCCAGCAGTTTATCACCATCTCGGGGGCCACCTCGTATTTCCCTCCACTTT.

The table lists this clonotype with many counts. The chain employs TRBV29-1 and TRBJ1-2; a weak D match, TRBD1 (6 bases). V lost 4 bases, J lost 8 bases, and 17 bases lay in between. This CDR3 is built from 13 residues. Germline V lookup: CDR1 SQVTM, CDR2 ANQGSEA. This chain's CDR3 is CSVVQQGGLGYTF. Here the CDR3 DNA reads TGCAGCGTTGTGCAACAGGGAGGCTTGGGCTACACCTTC.

The table lists this clonotype with a few counts. J is TRBJ1-3 and V is TRBV7-9; D is possibly TRBD1 (5 bases). Trimming pared 3 bases from V and 0 bases from J, leaving 12 bases between. CDR3 length equals 16 residues. Germline V gene lookup returns CDR1 SEHNR and CDR2 FQNEAQ (reference sequence). CDR3 in DNA: TGTGCCAGCAGCTTGGGACTCCTGCTCTCTGGAAACACCATATATTTT. This codes for CASSLGLLLSGNTIYF. Filled out from reference TRBV7-9 and TRBJ1-3, the complete variable domain reads DTGVSQNPRHKITKRGQNVTFRCDPISEHNRLYWYRQTLGQGPEFLTYFQNEAQLEKSRLLSDRFSAERPKGSFSTLEIQRTEQGDSAMYLCASSLGLLLSGNTIYFGEGSWLTVV.

At least ten counts were recorded for this clonotype. The V and J genes are TRBV12-3 or TRBV12-4 and TRBJ1-2; possibly TRBD1 for D (6 bases). The V end lost 3 bases, the J end lost 7 bases, and 9 bases lay between the germline ends. The CDR3 is 12 residues long. This CDR3 reads CASSLGGAGYTF. DNA for the CDR3: TGTGCCAGCAGTTTGGGGGGGGCTGGCTACACCTTC.

This clonotype was counted ten times or more. CDR3 in amino acids: CASSSRGGYTF. The DNA for the CDR3 is TGTGCCAGCAGCTCCAGGGGCGGCTACACCTTC. The V gene is TRBV3-1, the J gene TRBJ1-2; maybe TRBD1 (6 bases). This CDR3 is 11 amino acids long. The ends were cut back, 5 bases at V and 8 bases at J, with 9 bases in the middle. Germline CDR1 LGHDT, CDR2 YNNKEL (reference sequence).

In this sample, this clonotype turned up many times. The chain uses TRBV24-1 and TRBJ2-1; 13 nucleotides align to TRBD2. Germline CDR1 is KGHDR and CDR2 is SFDVKD. The V segment lost 9 bases and the J segment 8 bases; nucleotides outside the gene matches: 3. The CDR3 sequence is 13 residues long. CDR3 protein: CATGTSGTYEQFF. The CDR3, as DNA: TGTGCCACCGGGACTAGCGGGACCTATGAGCAGTTCTTC.